Described below is a single T cell receptor (beta chain) sequence and its context. After re-calling the 5' RACE reads, TCRdb lists one entry per CDR3 protein, DNA absent. This sample's table reports roughly 380,000 distinct CDR3 sequences. This entry comes from a study of T cells expressing NK-cell markers. Study as a whole: The authors derived TCR beta repertoires from sorted CD3+CD56+NKG2C+, CD3+CD56+NKG2C- and CD3+CD56-NKG2C+ T cells.

The germline V gene has CDR1 MNHEY and CDR2 SMNVEV (reference sequence). This CDR3 region has 14 residues. The sample consisted of blood T cells: a sorted CD56 or NKG2C T cell subset, CD4+ or CD8+ T cells, or bulk PBMC T cells (not recorded which). This TCR came from a man aged 18 to 69 in good health. This rearrangement joins TRBV27 to TRBJ1-2; without DNA, the TCRdb call of TRBD1 cannot be checked. The CDR3 reads CASSQGQASGGYTF.